This TCR beta chain was sequenced during a study of PD-L1 blockade in urothelial cancer. Study as a whole: About 90% of the 29 patients were men whose urothelial cancer was bladder-origin.

Metastatic or locally advanced urothelial carcinoma was present in the patients. The assay was immunoSEQ multiplex PCR, and TCRdb's table has in-frame clones only and misses some. Altogether 1,500 to 2,000 clones are present, around 34% being singletons, with the ten largest covering 9.5% to 12%. Looked up from germline, CDR1 is SGHVT and CDR2 is SQSDAQ. With 6 bases removed from V and 3 bases from J, the gap between germline ends came to 15 bases. The CDR3 has 14 residues. Source: tumor tissue, taken before atezolizumab (anti-PD-L1) treatment. The rearrangement joins TRBV7-4 to TRBJ2-7; D is uncertain. The source of this sequence is a man aged 50-60 years with urothelial cancer. DNA of the CDR3: TGTGCCAGCAGTGATGGGCAGACTCTCTACGAGCAGTACTTC. Amino acid sequence: CASSDGQTLYEQYF.